This T cell receptor beta chain was identified during a study of cytomegalovirus exposure and HLA in healthy donors. Comment on this clone: What it binds is unknown.

Each donor's status was that of a healthy bone marrow donor. While unrecorded immune exposures were likely, the donors were nominally healthy when sampled. Study-level findings and limits: Clonal expansion was found to be greater in HLA-associated TCR beta chains than in equally common others in a later analysis.

In germline, CDR1 is SEHNR, CDR2 FQNEAQ (reference sequence). There are 11 residues in the CDR3. Trimming shortened V by 9 bases and J by 6 bases, and 11 bases separated the two germline ends. PCR used 60 Vbeta primers and 13 Jbeta primers. In the authors' methods: Later analysis identified 88 million or so unique TCR beta chains, 9 million to 12 million shared. Method: immunoSEQ multiplex PCR; TCRdb's copy keeps in-frame clones and lacks some. The V and J calls and the clone size are those of that table, but D and trimming were determined from the DNA. Of about 82,000 clones listed, 65% to 80% are singletons.

The TCR comes from a human donor in good health. The sequenced sample was PBMCs. V usage is TRBV7-9 and J usage is TRBJ1-1; D remains ambiguous. The CDR3 DNA reads TGTGCCAGTTCAATAAACTCTGAAGCTTTCTTT. This codes for CASSINSEAFF.